This T cell receptor (beta chain) was retrieved from a study of T cells in Graves' hyperthyroidism and ophthalmopathy. PBMCs stemmed from over 7.5 ml fresh peripheral blood. Using RNA transcripts as the source, TCR beta CDR3 regions were amplified. HTBI primers were employed in a first-round RT-PCR of the TCR CDR3. TCRdb reprocessed the multiplex PCR reads via MiXCR and lists one record per CDR3 protein. This sample has about 680,000 distinct CDR3 sequences, with approximately 40% found just once. Trimming took off 1 base at V and 11 bases at J, with 14 bases between the two ends. The CDR3 sequence is 13 residues long. Germline values: CDR1 SGHTA, CDR2 FQGNSA.

This receptor was taken from a woman in her forties with Graves' hyperthyroidism. What was sequenced was blood. V and J are TRBV7-2 and TRBJ1-1; no definite D call. The CDR3 sequence is CASSLGVPAEAFF. The CDR3 DNA reads TGTGCCAGCAGCTTAGGTGTTCCGGCCGAGGCTTTCTTT.